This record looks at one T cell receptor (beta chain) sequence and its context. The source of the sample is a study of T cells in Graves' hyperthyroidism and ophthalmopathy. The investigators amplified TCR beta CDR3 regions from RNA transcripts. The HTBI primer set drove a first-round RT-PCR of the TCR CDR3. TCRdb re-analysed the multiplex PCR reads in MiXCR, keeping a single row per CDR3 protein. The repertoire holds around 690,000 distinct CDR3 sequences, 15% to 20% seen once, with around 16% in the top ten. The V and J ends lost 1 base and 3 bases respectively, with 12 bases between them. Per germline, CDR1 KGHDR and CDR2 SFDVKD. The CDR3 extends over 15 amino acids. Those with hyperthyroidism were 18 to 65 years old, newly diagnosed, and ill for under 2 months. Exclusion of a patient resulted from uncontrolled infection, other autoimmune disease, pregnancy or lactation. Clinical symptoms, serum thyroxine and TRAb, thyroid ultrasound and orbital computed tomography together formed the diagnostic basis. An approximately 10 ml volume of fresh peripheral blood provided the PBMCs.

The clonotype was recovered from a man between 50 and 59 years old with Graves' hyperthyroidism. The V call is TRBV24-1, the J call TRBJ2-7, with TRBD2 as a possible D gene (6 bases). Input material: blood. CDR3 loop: CATSDFSGGIYEQYF. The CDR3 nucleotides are TGTGCCACCAGTGATTTTTCCGGGGGAATCTACGAGCAGTACTTC.